This T cell receptor (beta chain) was recorded in a study of blood T cells in healthy people across ages. Alongside a J-beta primer mix, a sample-barcoded 5' primer served in a second PCR lasting about 7 to 11 cycles. Using its own MiXCR run on the 5' RACE reads, TCRdb lists one record per CDR3 protein. Of 750,000 to 950,000 distinct CDR3 sequences listed, about 27% are singletons. These records were also assigned to another study, of T cells of mothers and their children. That paper notes: Reads recorded for TCR beta CDR3 numbered over 10 million per mother and some 2.7 million per child.

The source material was blood. The source is a woman aged 40 to 55 in good health.

The CDR3 nucleotides read TGTGCCAGCAGTGACCGGGACGACTCCGAGCAGTACTTC. Translating gives CASSDRDDSEQYF. The chain couples TRBV2 to TRBJ2-7, with D perhaps assigned TRBD1 or TRBD2 (5 bases each). CDR1 is SNHLY, CDR2 FYNNEI, per germline. V lost 3 bases and J lost 6, with 12 bases in between. CDR3 length: 13 amino acids.